These 5 T cell receptor beta chains were all obtained from the same sample, sequenced in a study of T cell responses to AZD1222 COVID-19 vaccine. Produced via immunoSEQ multiplex PCR; TCRdb's table is partial and in-frame only. The sample consists of approximately 260,000 clones, 85% to 95% of them appearing once. The sequences come from peripheral blood, collected on day 0 of AZD1222 vaccination. The origin of the receptors is an adult in good health.

J is TRBJ1-2 and V is TRBV9; no reliable D call. CDR3 length equals 14 residues. Germline CDR1 and CDR2: SGDLS and YYNGEE. V was shortened by 7 bases and J by 6 bases, with 19 bases between the two germline ends. CDR3 sequence: CASGRDSFSNGYTF. The CDR3 bases are TGTGCCAGCGGGAGGGATAGTTTCTCCAATGGCTACACCTTC.

The genes are TRBV19 and TRBJ2-6; D remains ambiguous. V gave up 5 bases and J gave up 0 bases, with 8 bases separating them. The length of the CDR3 is 15 residues. CDR1 and CDR2 (germline): LNHDA, SQIVND (reference sequence). This CDR3 reads CASSFTYSGANVLTF. CDR3 nucleotides: TGTGCCAGTAGTTTCACATACTCTGGGGCCAACGTCCTGACTTTC.

A few counts support this clone. The genes are TRBV11-2 and TRBJ2-2, with TRBD2 matching over 8 bases. The junction had 9 bases not matched to a gene; V was cut back by 6 bases and J by 6 bases. Germline V gene sequence: CDR1 SGHAT, CDR2 FQNNGV. CDR3 length equals 15 residues. The CDR3 spells CASRPGGVTAGELFF. In DNA, the CDR3 is TGTGCCAGCAGGCCGGGGGGGGTAACGGCCGGGGAGCTGTTTTTT. Using reference TRBV11-2 and TRBJ2-2 for the parts outside the CDR3, the full variable domain is EAGVAQSPRYKIIEKRQSVAFWCNPISGHATLYWYQQILGQGPKLLIQFQNNGVVDDSQLPKDRFSAERLKGVDSTLKIQPAKLEDSAVYLCASRPGGVTAGELFFGEGSRLTVL.

The chain is built from TRBV28 and TRBJ1-2; perhaps TRBD1 as D (6 bases). The length of the CDR3 is 14 residues. The ends were cut back, 3 bases at V and 6 bases at J, with 14 bases in the middle. Germline assignment: CDR1 MDHEN and CDR2 SYDVKM. CDR3 region: CASSFYGGANGYTF. The CDR3 bases are TGTGCCAGCAGTTTTTATGGGGGCGCTAATGGCTACACCTTC.

V usage is TRBV7-2 and J usage is TRBJ2-1; no clear D. Between the trimmed V and J ends, which lost 1 base and 5 bases, there was a span of 6 bases. Germline V CDR1 and CDR2: SGHTA, FQGNSA. The CDR3 extends over 13 amino acids. CDR3 nucleotides: TGTGCCAGCAGCTTAGGGCAGGACAATGAGCAGTTCTTC. Amino acid sequence: CASSLGQDNEQFF. Together with reference TRBV7-2 and TRBJ2-1, the CDR3 gives the full variable domain: GAGVSQSPSNKVTEKGKDVELRCDPISGHTALYWYRQSLGQGLEFLIYFQGNSAPDKSGLPSDRFSAERTGGSVSTLTIQRTQQEDSAVYLCASSLGQDNEQFFGPGTRLTVL.